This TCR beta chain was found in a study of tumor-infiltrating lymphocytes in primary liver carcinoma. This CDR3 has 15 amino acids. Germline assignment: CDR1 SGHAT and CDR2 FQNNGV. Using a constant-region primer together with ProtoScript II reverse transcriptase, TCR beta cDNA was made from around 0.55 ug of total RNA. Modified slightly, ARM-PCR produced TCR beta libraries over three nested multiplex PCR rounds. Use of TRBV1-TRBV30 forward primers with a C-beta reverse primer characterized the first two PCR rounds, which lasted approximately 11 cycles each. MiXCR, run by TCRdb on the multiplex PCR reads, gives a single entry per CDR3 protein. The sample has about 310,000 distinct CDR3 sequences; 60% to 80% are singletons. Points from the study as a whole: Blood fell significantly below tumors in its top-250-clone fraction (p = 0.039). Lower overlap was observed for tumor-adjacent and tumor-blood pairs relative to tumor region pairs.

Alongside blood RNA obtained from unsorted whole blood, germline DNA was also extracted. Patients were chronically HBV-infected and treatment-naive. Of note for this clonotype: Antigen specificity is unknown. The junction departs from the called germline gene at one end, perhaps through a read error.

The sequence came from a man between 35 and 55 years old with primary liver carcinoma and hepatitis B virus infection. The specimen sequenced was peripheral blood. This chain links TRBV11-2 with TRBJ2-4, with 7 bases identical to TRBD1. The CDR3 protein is CASSSIQGYENIQYF. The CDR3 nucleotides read TGTGCCAGCAGCTCCATACAGGGGTATGAAAATATTCAGTACTTC.